These T cell receptor beta chains were read from a single sample in a study of Ad26.COV2.S vaccination and SARS-CoV-2 variants. The assay was immunoSEQ multiplex PCR, and TCRdb's table has in-frame clones only and misses some. The table records about 400,000 clones, 80% to 95% of them present only once. The starting material was peripheral blood, obtained in a trial of Ad26.COV2.S vaccine versus placebo. These receptors were taken from a person aged 18-65 years who received the Ad26.COV2.S COVID-19 vaccine or a placebo. Both conserved end residues are part of each CDR3. The D gene is left open where the match is weak. Not every row has a clone size; where given, it reads once, few, many or a size class.

j_gene: TRBJ2-7; abundance: -; v_gene: TRBV28; d_gene: -; CDR3nt: TGTGCCAGCAGCCCCCAGGGTAGGAATAGCTACGAGCAGTACTTC; CDR3aa: CASSPQGRNSYEQYF
j_gene: TRBJ1-1; abundance: -; v_gene: TRBV3-1/TRBV3-2; d_gene: -; CDR3nt: TGTGCCAGCAGCACCCCTTGGACGGTTAACACTGAAGCTTTCTTT; CDR3aa: CASSTPWTVNTEAFF
j_gene: TRBJ2-1; abundance: -; v_gene: TRBV7-2; d_gene: TRBD1; CDR3nt: TGTGCCAGCAGCATAGGACAGGGGGCTTACAATGAGCAGTTCTTC; CDR3aa: CASSIGQGAYNEQFF
j_gene: TRBJ1-2; abundance: -; v_gene: TRBV4-3; d_gene: -; CDR3nt: TGCGCCAGCCGTGGGGGGCCTAACTATGGCTACACCTTC; CDR3aa: CASRGGPNYGYTF
j_gene: TRBJ2-5; abundance: -; v_gene: TRBV6-2/TRBV6-3; d_gene: TRBD2; CDR3nt: TGTGCCAGCAGTGGCGGGGGGGAATCGGAGACCCAGTACTTC; CDR3aa: CASSGGGESETQYF
j_gene: TRBJ1-5; abundance: -; v_gene: TRBV5-5; d_gene: -; CDR3nt: TGTGCCAGCAGCCCCGGATCTTATTACAATCAGCCCCAGCATTTT; CDR3aa: CASSPGSYYNQPQHF
j_gene: TRBJ1-2; abundance: -; v_gene: TRBV28; d_gene: -; CDR3nt: TGTGCCAGCAGTACCCCGGGGGGCCGCTATGGCTACACCTTC; CDR3aa: CASSTPGGRYGYTF
j_gene: TRBJ1-2; abundance: -; v_gene: TRBV13; d_gene: -; CDR3nt: TGTGCCAGCAGGACACGCGGGGGGACTAACTATGGCTACACCTTC; CDR3aa: CASRTRGGTNYGYTF
j_gene: TRBJ1-2; abundance: -; v_gene: TRBV29-1; d_gene: TRBD1; CDR3nt: TGCAGCGTCACCGGGACAGGGGGCGATAGGGACTATGGCTACACCTTC; CDR3aa: CSVTGTGGDRDYGYTF
j_gene: TRBJ1-4; abundance: few; v_gene: TRBV5-1; d_gene: TRBD1; CDR3nt: TGCGCCAGCAGCCTCTCAACAGGGGCTGGGGAAAAACTGTTTTTT; CDR3aa: CASSLSTGAGEKLFF
j_gene: TRBJ2-1; abundance: once; v_gene: TRBV5-1; d_gene: -; CDR3nt: TGCGCCAGCAGCCCAGCACGTGTCCCCCCGTGGCAGTTCTTC; CDR3aa: CASSPARVPPWQFF
j_gene: TRBJ2-7; abundance: -; v_gene: TRBV18; d_gene: TRBD1; CDR3nt: TGTGCCAGCTCACCACCGCTGACAGGGGAGGACGAGCAGTACTTC; CDR3aa: CASSPPLTGEDEQYF
j_gene: TRBJ1-2; abundance: -; v_gene: TRBV28; d_gene: -; CDR3nt: TGTGCCAGCAGTTTACGGGGAGACTATGGCTACACCTTC; CDR3aa: CASSLRGDYGYTF
j_gene: TRBJ2-1; abundance: -; v_gene: TRBV7-9; d_gene: -; CDR3nt: TGTGCCAGCAGCTTAGTGGAGAGCTCCTACAATGAGCAGTTCTTC; CDR3aa: CASSLVESSYNEQFF
j_gene: TRBJ2-3; abundance: -; v_gene: TRBV27; d_gene: TRBD2; CDR3nt: TGTGCCAGCACTTCGGGCGGGGGTACAGATACGCAGTATTTT; CDR3aa: CASTSGGGTDTQYF
j_gene: TRBJ2-7; abundance: few; v_gene: TRBV5-8; d_gene: -; CDR3nt: TGTGCCAGCAGCTTGGTGGGGACGGGGTACGAGCAGTACTTC; CDR3aa: CASSLVGTGYEQYF
j_gene: TRBJ2-1; abundance: -; v_gene: TRBV19; d_gene: TRBD1; CDR3nt: TGTGCCAGTATAGGAGACAGGGGTTCATGGGAGCAGTTCTTC; CDR3aa: CASIGDRGSWEQFF